This T cell receptor (beta chain) was retrieved from a study of blood T cell repertoires in COVID-19. About the research overall: Sites across the United States, Italy and Spain contributed samples from acute and convalescent COVID-19. From T cells, B-cell-depleted T cells, or PBMCs came the material, which was cDNA or gDNA.

Trimming removed 2 bases from V and 7 bases from J, with 17 bases in between. In germline, CDR1 is MGHRA, CDR2 YSYEKL. The CDR3 length is 16 residues. As originally analysed: Reference gene primer amplification in the assay estimated nucleated cell counts. The assay was immunoSEQ multiplex PCR, and TCRdb's table has in-frame clones only and misses some. The D gene and trimming were derived from the DNA, and the V and J assignments and clone size from that table. This sample has almost 95,000 clones, with roughly 72% found just once. This clone was seen a handful of times. The sequence came from a woman aged 55-70 years in a cohort sampled during active or convalescent COVID-19. The rearrangement uses TRBV4-1 and TRBJ1-4; D possibly corresponds to TRBD1 (6 bases). The sample was peripheral blood. CDR3 coding DNA: TGCGCCAGCAGCCAATTTCGGCCAGGGGCAGTTGAAAAACTGTTTTTT. This sequence encodes CASSQFRPGAVEKLFF.